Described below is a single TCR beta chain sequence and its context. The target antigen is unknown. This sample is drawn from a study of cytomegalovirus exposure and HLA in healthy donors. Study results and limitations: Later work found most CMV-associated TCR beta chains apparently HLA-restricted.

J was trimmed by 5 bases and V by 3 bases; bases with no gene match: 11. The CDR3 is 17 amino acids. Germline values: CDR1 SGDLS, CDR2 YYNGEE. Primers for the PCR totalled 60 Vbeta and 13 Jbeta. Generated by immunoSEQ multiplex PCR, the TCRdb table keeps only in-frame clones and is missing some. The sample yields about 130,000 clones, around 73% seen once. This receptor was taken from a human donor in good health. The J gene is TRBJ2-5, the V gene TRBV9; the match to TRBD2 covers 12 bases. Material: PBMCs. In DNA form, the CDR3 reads TGTGCCAGCAGCGCAGGACTAGCGGGAACCACAGAGGAGACCCAGTACTTC. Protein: CASSAGLAGTTEETQYF.